These T cell receptor beta chains were read from a single sample in a study of Ad26.COV2.S vaccination and SARS-CoV-2 variants. Libraries were prepared by immunoSEQ multiplex PCR; TCRdb keeps only in-frame clonotypes and omits some of them. The table lists roughly 450,000 clones, roughly 90% of them singletons, with 10% to 15% in the top ten. The sequencing used peripheral blood, collected in a trial of Ad26.COV2.S vaccine versus placebo. The source is a person aged 18-65 years who received the Ad26.COV2.S COVID-19 vaccine or a placebo. CDR3s include the opening cysteine and the closing phenylalanine or tryptophan. A D gene is named only where the DNA matches it firmly. The size field is filled for only some rows; it gives once, few, many or a size class.

d_gene	v_gene	abundance	j_gene	CDR3aa	CDR3nt
TRBD1	TRBV6-5	NA	TRBJ2-7	CASSYPQGEGYEQYF	TGTGCCAGCAGTTATCCACAGGGGGAAGGCTACGAGCAGTACTTC
NA	TRBV12-3/TRBV12-4	NA	TRBJ2-5	CASSLWTWETQYF	TGTGCCAGCAGTTTATGGACGTGGGAGACCCAGTACTTC
NA	TRBV5-1	once	TRBJ2-1	CASSPSWTGGQFF	TGCGCCAGCAGCCCGAGTTGGACCGGAGGGCAGTTCTTC
NA	TRBV27	NA	TRBJ2-2	CASSLYTGNTGELFF	TGTGCCAGCAGTTTATATACAGGGAACACCGGGGAGCTGTTTTTT
TRBD2	TRBV4-3	NA	TRBJ2-3	CASSQEAGAFTDTQYF	TGCGCCAGCAGCCAAGAGGCGGGAGCTTTCACAGATACGCAGTATTTT
TRBD2	TRBV7-8	NA	TRBJ2-7	CASSLGGRADEQYF	TGTGCCAGCAGCTTGGGCGGGAGGGCCGACGAGCAGTACTTC
NA	TRBV7-9	once	TRBJ2-3	CASSTRPHVGPGPDTQYF	TGTGCCAGCAGCACCCGACCCCACGTAGGGCCCGGGCCAGATACGCAGTATTTT
NA	TRBV6-1	few	TRBJ2-5	CASSEAQQTQYF	TGTGCCAGCAGTGAAGCGCAGCAGACCCAGTACTTC
NA	TRBV30	NA	TRBJ2-7	CAWSVGGSYYEQYF	TGTGCCTGGAGTGTCGGAGGAAGTTACTACGAGCAGTACTTC
NA	TRBV18	NA	TRBJ2-5	CASSPPGETQYF	TGTGCCAGCTCACCACCGGGAGAGACCCAGTACTTC
TRBD2	TRBV6-5	few	TRBJ2-2	CASSPEVAGAGELFF	TGTGCCAGCAGCCCAGAGGTAGCGGGAGCCGGGGAGCTGTTTTTT
NA	TRBV18	NA	TRBJ2-3	CASSPPRRAGGTDTQYF	TGTGCCAGCTCACCCCCACGTAGGGCTGGCGGCACAGATACGCAGTATTTT
NA	TRBV7-2	NA	TRBJ1-5	CASSSKPDSNQPQHF	TGTGCCAGCAGCTCGAAACCGGATAGCAATCAGCCCCAGCATTTT
TRBD1	TRBV6-5	NA	TRBJ1-2	CASRTGTGGDGGYTF	TGTGCCAGCAGGACCGGGACAGGGGGCGACGGTGGCTACACCTTC
NA	TRBV18	NA	TRBJ2-5	CASSPETRGETQYF	TGTGCCAGCTCACCAGAGACTAGAGGAGAGACCCAGTACTTC
NA	TRBV9	NA	TRBJ2-5	CASSPQGRPETQYF	TGTGCCAGCAGCCCACAGGGTAGGCCCGAGACCCAGTACTTC
NA	TRBV5-1	NA	TRBJ1-6	CASSLQAQTNSPLHF	TGCGCCAGCAGCTTGCAGGCACAGACCAATTCACCCCTCCACTTT
NA	TRBV7-9	NA	TRBJ2-5	CASSLEGVSETQYF	TGTGCCAGCAGCTTAGAGGGGGTCAGCGAGACCCAGTACTTC
NA	TRBV7-2	NA	TRBJ2-7	CASSPGGVSYEQYF	TGTGCCAGCAGCCCTGGGGGAGTCTCCTACGAGCAGTACTTC
NA	TRBV10-3	once	TRBJ2-3	CAISSGWTSTDTQYF	TGTGCCATCAGTAGCGGTTGGACTAGCACAGATACGCAGTATTTT
NA	TRBV7-9	NA	TRBJ2-5	CASSLGGEETQYF	TGTGCCAGCAGCTTAGGGGGGGAAGAGACCCAGTACTTC